This TCR beta chain is from a study of shared clonotypes between healthy human individuals. Broader study findings: Since donors were few, the genetic and exposure-history diversity represented was limited.

V was pared by 5 bases and J by 2 bases, with 12 bases between. The CDR3 spans 15 residues. CDR1 and CDR2 from the germline V gene are MNHEY and SMNVEV (reference sequence). Profiled with immunoSEQ multiplex PCR; TCRdb holds only in-frame clones, not every one. The repertoire includes over 2 million clones, 85% to 95% of them detected once, and roughly 0.13% sits in the top ten. Remarks on this clone: Its specificity is unknown.

V usage is TRBV27 and J usage is TRBJ2-2, with D perhaps matching TRBD1 (6 bases). Sample: naive CD4+ T cells sorted from blood. Subset of the sample: CD45RA+ positively selected. The TCR was taken from a man aged 18 to 29 in good health. The DNA for the CDR3 is TGTGCCAGCAGTCCCGGGACAATCAACACCGGGGAGCTGTTTTTT. Encoded protein: CASSPGTINTGELFF.